Below, one T cell receptor beta chain is given with its context. This sample is drawn from a study of blood T cell repertoires in COVID-19. For the study at large: There were acute and convalescent COVID-19 samples, and they came from the United States, Italy and Spain. T cells, B-cell-depleted T cells, or PBMCs supplied cDNA or gDNA.

Per the authors' pipeline: By means of reference gene primer amplification, nucleated cell counts were estimated. Sequenced by immunoSEQ multiplex PCR; TCRdb stores in-frame clones only, minus some. The V and J calls and the clone size are those of that table, but D and trimming were determined from the DNA. In the table there are about 95,000 clones, approximately 80% of which are singletons. The CDR3 has 11 amino acids. CDR1 is MDHEN and CDR2 is SYDVKM in the germline V gene. V shed 7 bases and J shed 5 bases, with 9 bases lying between them. Source material: peripheral blood. The genes are TRBV28 and TRBJ2-7, with D maybe TRBD2 (5 bases). The origin of this receptor is a human donor in a cohort sampled during active COVID-19. The CDR3 DNA sequence: TGTGCCAGCATAGGAGGTGACGAGCAGTACTTC. Translated: CASIGGDEQYF.